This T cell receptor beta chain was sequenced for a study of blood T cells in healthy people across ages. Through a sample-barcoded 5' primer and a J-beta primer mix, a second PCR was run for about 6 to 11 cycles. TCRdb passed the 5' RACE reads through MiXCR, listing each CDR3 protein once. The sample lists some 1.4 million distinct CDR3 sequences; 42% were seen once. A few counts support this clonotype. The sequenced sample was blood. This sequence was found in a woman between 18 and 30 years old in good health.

The CDR3 reads CSAEAYDRFGEKLFF. CDR3 nucleotide sequence: TGCAGCGCCGAAGCTTATGACAGATTCGGGGAAAAACTGTTTTTT. The genes are TRBV29-1 and TRBJ1-4, with a possible D match to TRBD1 (5 bases). The CDR3 has 15 residues. Germline V gene data show CDR1 as SQVTM and CDR2 as ANQGSEA. V dropped 7 bases and J dropped 8 bases, with 23 bases sitting between them.